What follows are 20 T cell receptor beta chains derived from one specimen sequenced in a study of Tregs in tolerant kidney transplant recipients. Generated by immunoSEQ multiplex PCR, the TCRdb table keeps only in-frame clones and is missing some. The sample includes around 230,000 clones, 84% of them seen just once. Sequenced: CD4+ T cells from blood. All receptors come from a human donor in good health.

This chain joins TRBV2 and TRBJ1-1; D remains ambiguous. The V gene's germline CDR1 is SNHLY and CDR2 FYNNEI. V gave up 4 bases and J gave up 1 base, with 10 bases separating them. This CDR3 has 14 amino acids. In nucleotides, the CDR3 is TGTGCCAGCAGTGGTCGCCTCCAGAACACTGAAGCTTTCTTT. This sequence encodes CASSGRLQNTEAFF.

The chain is built from TRBV6-5 and TRBJ1-1; no reliable D call. This CDR3 is 13 amino acids long. Germline CDR1 is MNHEY and CDR2 is SVGAGI. V lost 5 bases to trimming and J lost 4 bases, with 11 bases between them. The CDR3 DNA reads as TGTGCCAGCAGTAAAGAGCGGGTCACTGAAGCTTTCTTT. Its translation is CASSKERVTEAFF.

This chain connects TRBV10-3 to TRBJ2-3; 8 bases map to TRBD2. The CDR3 loop spans 15 amino acids. Germline loops: CDR1 ENHRY, CDR2 SYGVKD. The junction had 6 bases not matched to a gene; V was cut back by 6 bases and J by 1 base. The DNA of the CDR3 is TGTGCCATCAGCCGTCAACTAGCGGGCACAGATACGCAGTATTTT. This codes for CAISRQLAGTDTQYF.

The chain uses TRBV11-3 and TRBJ2-1, with TRBD2 identical over 12 bases. Trimming at V came to 4 bases and at J to 7 bases, leaving 2 bases not matched to a gene. CDR1 and CDR2 from the germline V gene are SGHNT and YENEEA. The CDR3 consists of 14 residues. CDR3 coding DNA: TGTGCCAGCAGCTCTGGACTAGCGGGGAATGAGCAGTTCTTC. Translating it yields CASSSGLAGNEQFF.

The chain combines TRBV5-6 with TRBJ2-1, with 10 bases matching TRBD1. This CDR3 has 14 residues. The V gene end was trimmed by 5 bases and the J gene end by 4 bases; junction bases not matched to a gene: 3. The germline V gene encodes CDR1 SGHDT and CDR2 YYEEEE. CDR3 region: CASRDRGSYNEQFF. CDR3 DNA sequence: TGTGCCAGCAGGGACAGGGGGTCGTACAATGAGCAGTTCTTC.

The table lists this clone with a count of one. V is TRBV6-1 and J is TRBJ1-4; unclear D gene. The germline V gene has CDR1 MNHNS and CDR2 SASEGT. Deletions cut 3 bases from V and 10 bases from J, with 9 bases between. CDR3 length: 12 amino acids. CDR3 bases: TGTGCCAGCAGTGATGGGCTGGTAAAACTGTTTTTT. This encodes CASSDGLVKLFF.

The table lists this clone with a few counts. V and J are TRBV25-1 and TRBJ2-2, with D maybe TRBD2 (6 bases). Trimming removed 3 bases at V and 3 bases at J, with 14 bases between. This CDR3 region has 16 residues. CDR1 is MGHDK, CDR2 SYGVNS, per germline. The CDR3 region is CASSERRGSDTGELFF. The CDR3 DNA reads as TGTGCCAGCAGTGAGAGGCGGGGATCGGACACCGGGGAGCTGTTTTTT.

The V call is TRBV23-1, the J call TRBJ2-3; D possibly corresponds to TRBD1 (5 bases). TRBV23-1 is recorded as an ORF, its role being uncertain. The CDR3 contains 16 residues. Trimming removed 0 bases from V and 4 bases from J, with 14 bases in between. The CDR3 spells CASSQSGPLTADTQYF. The CDR3 region has the DNA TGCGCCAGCAGTCAATCGGGCCCTTTGACAGCAGATACGCAGTATTTT.

DNA for the CDR3: TGTGCCAGCAGTTCCGCGTACACAGATACGCAGTATTTT. Protein: CASSSAYTDTQYF. The chain couples TRBV27 to TRBJ2-3; D ambiguous. Germline assignment: CDR1 MNHEY and CDR2 SMNVEV (reference sequence). The V end lost 4 bases, the J end lost 2 bases, and 7 bases lay between the germline ends. The CDR3 has 13 amino acids.

The V call is TRBV5-6, the J call TRBJ2-2; either TRBD1 or TRBD2 may fit D (5 bases each). CDR1 SGHDT and CDR2 YYEEEE come from the germline V gene. This CDR3 contains 14 residues. Trimming removed 5 bases from V and 2 bases from J, with 10 bases in between. CDR3 in amino acids: CASRGDPNTGELFF. The CDR3 region has the DNA TGTGCCAGCAGGGGGGACCCAAACACCGGGGAGCTGTTTTTT.

This chain connects TRBV19 to TRBJ1-5; 7 bases align to TRBD1. Germline loops: CDR1 LNHDA, CDR2 SQIVND (reference sequence). V shed 5 bases, J shed 11 bases, and the junction held 18 bases outside the gene matches. The CDR3 totals 16 residues. The CDR3 region is CASSALTGPRNHAQHF. The CDR3 bases are TGTGCCAGTAGTGCTCTGACAGGGCCCAGGAATCATGCCCAGCATTTT.

The V call is TRBV6-1, the J call TRBJ2-6; D not certain. This CDR3 region has 16 residues. Germline assignment: CDR1 MNHNS and CDR2 SASEGT. V was shortened by 4 bases and J by 0 bases, with 10 bases between the two germline ends. DNA for the CDR3: TGTGCCAGCAGTGGCGTCTACTCCTCTGGGGCCAACGTCCTGACTTTC. Translation gives CASSGVYSSGANVLTF.

Concerning this clone: A read error may produce the germline difference seen at one junction end. This chain connects TRBV10-2 to TRBJ1-2, with D maybe TRBD1 (5 bases). Germline V gene data show CDR1 as WSHSY and CDR2 as SAAADI. The CDR3 is made up of 12 amino acids. In DNA form, the CDR3 reads TGCGCCGGCAGTGGGCAGGGCTATGGCTACACCTTC. It translates to CAGSGQGYGYTF.

This chain links TRBV7-6 with TRBJ1-4; 9 nucleotides line up with TRBD1. CDR1 and CDR2 (germline): SGHVS, FNYEAQ. V lost 5 bases to trimming and J lost 7 bases; unmatched junction nucleotides: 14. The CDR3 consists of 17 residues. The chain's CDR3 is CASSLYAPGTGTEKLFF. The CDR3 region has the DNA TGTGCCAGCAGCCTCTACGCTCCCGGGACAGGGACTGAAAAACTGTTTTTT.

The V gene is TRBV7-2, the J gene TRBJ2-7; D is perhaps TRBD2 (6 bases). The germline CDR1 and CDR2 sequences are SGHTA and FQGNSA. V was trimmed by 5 bases and J by 1 base, leaving 9 bases between them. This CDR3 has 13 amino acids. The CDR3 region has the DNA TGTGCCAGCAGCGCCGGAGGGTCCTACGAGCAGTACTTC. Protein product: CASSAGGSYEQYF.

This sequence joins TRBV11-1 and TRBJ2-1; 14 bases agree with TRBD2. Trimming at V came to 4 bases and at J to 0 bases, leaving 5 bases not matched to a gene. Germline V gene data show CDR1 as SGHAT and CDR2 as FQDESV (reference sequence). The CDR3 is 18 residues long. CDR3: CASSSLTSGRASYNEQFF. In nucleotides, the CDR3 is TGTGCCAGCAGCTCCCTGACTAGCGGGAGGGCCTCCTACAATGAGCAGTTCTTC.

The chain employs TRBV7-9 and TRBJ2-1, with a weak D call TRBD1 (5 bases). Germline V gives CDR1 SEHNR, CDR2 FQNEAQ (reference sequence). The CDR3 length is 16 residues. Trimming pared 1 base from V and 0 bases from J, leaving 10 bases between. This CDR3 is CASSLVVTASYNEQFF. The DNA of the CDR3 is TGTGCCAGCAGCTTAGTCGTGACAGCCTCCTACAATGAGCAGTTCTTC.

The chain recombines TRBV7-2 with TRBJ1-4, with D possibly TRBD1 on 5 matching bases. This CDR3 has 12 residues. V lost 5 bases to trimming and J lost 10 bases, with 11 bases between them. Germline CDR1 SGHTA, CDR2 FQGNSA. CDR3 nucleotides: TGTGCCAGCAGCCTCTCGGGGGGAAAACTGTTTTTT. Residues: CASSLSGGKLFF.

V usage is TRBV2 and J usage is TRBJ2-2, with 8 bases fitting TRBD2. Per germline, CDR1 SNHLY and CDR2 FYNNEI. CDR3 length: 17 residues. J was trimmed by 6 bases and V by 8 bases; bases with no gene match: 17. CDR3 sequence (DNA): TGTGCCAGCGGGAGGGGTCCTTACGGCGGGAGGTCCGGGGAGCTGTTTTTT. Its protein is CASGRGPYGGRSGELFF.

The chain uses TRBV5-4 and TRBJ1-5; perhaps TRBD1 as D (6 bases). Trimming took off 5 bases at V and 0 bases at J, with 15 bases between the two ends. The CDR3 length is 16 residues. Germline V gene data show CDR1 as SGHNT and CDR2 as YYREEE (reference sequence). This CDR3 reads CASSRGGRYSNQPQHF. The CDR3 nucleotides are TGTGCCAGCAGTCGGGGGGGCCGTTATAGCAATCAGCCCCAGCATTTT.